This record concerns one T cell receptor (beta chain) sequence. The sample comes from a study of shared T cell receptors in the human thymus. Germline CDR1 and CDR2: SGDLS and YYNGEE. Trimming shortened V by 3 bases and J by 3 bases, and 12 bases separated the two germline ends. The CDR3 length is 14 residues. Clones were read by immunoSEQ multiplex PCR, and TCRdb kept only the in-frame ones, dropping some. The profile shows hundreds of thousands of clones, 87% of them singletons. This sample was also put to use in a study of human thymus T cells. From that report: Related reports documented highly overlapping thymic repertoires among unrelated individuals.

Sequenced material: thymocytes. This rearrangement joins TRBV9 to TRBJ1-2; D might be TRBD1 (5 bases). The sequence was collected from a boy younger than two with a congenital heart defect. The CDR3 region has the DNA TGTGCCAGCAGCGCGGGGGACGACCACTATGGCTACACCTTC. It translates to CASSAGDDHYGYTF.